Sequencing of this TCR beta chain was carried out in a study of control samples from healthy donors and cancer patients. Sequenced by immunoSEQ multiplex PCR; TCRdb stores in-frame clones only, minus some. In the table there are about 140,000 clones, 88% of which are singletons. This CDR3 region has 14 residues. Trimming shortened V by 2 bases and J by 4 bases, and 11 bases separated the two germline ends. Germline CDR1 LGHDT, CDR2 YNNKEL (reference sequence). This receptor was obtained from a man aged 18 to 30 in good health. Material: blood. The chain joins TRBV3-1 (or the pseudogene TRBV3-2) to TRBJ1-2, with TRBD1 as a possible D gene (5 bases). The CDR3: CASSQRGKGYGYTF. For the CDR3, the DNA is TGTGCCAGCAGCCAACGGGGCAAAGGCTATGGCTACACCTTC.